This TCR beta chain is from a study of blood T cell repertoires in COVID-19. Study summary: Whether acute or convalescent, the COVID-19 samples came from the United States, Italy and Spain.

Germline values: CDR1 SNHLY, CDR2 FYNNEI. There are 14 residues in the CDR3. Trimming left V 1 base short and J 2 bases short, with 8 bases between. Original processing methods: Estimation of nucleated cell counts relied on the amplification of reference gene primers. Profiling relied on immunoSEQ multiplex PCR, and the TCRdb table lists in-frame clones only, not all of them. That table is the source of V, J and clone size, and D and trimming were worked out from the DNA. In the table there are some 200,000 clones, 84% of which are singletons. This clone was detected only once. Other DNA sequences in the sample encode the same CDR3.

What was sequenced was peripheral blood. This sequence joins TRBV2 and TRBJ2-5; D may be TRBD1 (5 bases). This TCR came from a man between 25 and 39 years old with active or convalescent COVID-19. The CDR3 nucleotides are TGTGCCAGCAGTGAAGATTGGACACAAGAGACCCAGTACTTC. It specifies CASSEDWTQETQYF.